What follows are 28 T cell receptor beta chains derived from one specimen sequenced in a study of cytotoxic CD8 clonotypes in ibrutinib-treated CLL. Assay: immunoSEQ multiplex PCR; the TCRdb copy retains only in-frame clones and omits some. Found here are about 30,000 clones, roughly 60% of them singletons; the top ten hold approximately 15%. The source was PBMCs, collected before ibrutinib treatment. The receptors come from a human donor with chronic lymphocytic leukemia.

The chain is built from TRBV5-4 and TRBJ1-2, with 10 bases identical to TRBD1. CDR1 is SGHNT, CDR2 YYREEE, per germline (reference sequence). Unmatched junction bases numbered 8, after V lost 6 bases and J lost 3 bases. CDR3 length: 15 residues. The CDR3 sequence is CASISRQGAYYGYTF. CDR3 coding DNA: TGTGCCAGCATTTCGAGACAGGGGGCTTACTATGGCTACACCTTC.

The V and J genes are TRBV30 and TRBJ1-1; D gene unclear. Deletions cut 4 bases from V and 1 base from J, with 13 bases between. The CDR3 extends over 14 amino acids. CDR1 and CDR2 from the germline V gene are GTSNPN and SVGIG (reference sequence). In nucleotides, the CDR3 is TGTGCCTGGATCCGGATTTCAGAGAACACTGAAGCTTTCTTT. Translation: CAWIRISENTEAFF.

This clone has a handful of counts. Other DNA variants within this sample encode the same CDR3. The chain employs TRBV5-1 and TRBJ1-3; no definite D call. CDR1 is SGHRS, CDR2 YFSETQ, per germline. V was clipped by 4 bases and J by 3 bases, with 11 bases between them. This CDR3 comprises 14 residues. This CDR3 reads CASSPRTDGNTIYF. The CDR3 nucleotides are TGCGCCAGCAGCCCGAGGACTGATGGAAACACCATATATTTT. The entire variable domain, with the rest obtained from reference TRBV5-1 and TRBJ1-3, is as follows: KAGVTQTPRYLIKTRGQQVTLSCSPISGHRSVSWYQQTPGQGLQFLFEYFSETQRNKGNFPGRFSGRQFSNSRSEMNVSTLELGDSALYLCASSPRTDGNTIYFGEGSWLTVV.

The chain joins TRBV27 to TRBJ2-7, with 7 bases that match TRBD2. Per germline, CDR1 MNHEY and CDR2 SMNVEV (reference sequence). The trim removed 0 bases at V and 2 bases at J, leaving 4 bases unmatched. CDR3 length equals 15 residues. CDR3 residues: CASSLSRGIPYEQYF. The CDR3 coding sequence is TGTGCCAGCAGTTTATCGCGGGGGATACCCTACGAGCAGTACTTC.

The chain joins TRBV5-1 to TRBJ2-3; 7 bases match TRBD1. CDR1 SGHRS and CDR2 YFSETQ come from the germline V gene. The junction had 3 bases not matched to a gene; V was cut back by 4 bases and J by 4 bases. The CDR3 runs to 13 residues. CDR3 coding DNA: TGCGCCAGCAGCCCGACAGGGTCAGATACGCAGTATTTT. This codes for CASSPTGSDTQYF. Full variable domain (rest looked up from reference TRBV5-1 and TRBJ2-3): KAGVTQTPRYLIKTRGQQVTLSCSPISGHRSVSWYQQTPGQGLQFLFEYFSETQRNKGNFPGRFSGRQFSNSRSEMNVSTLELGDSALYLCASSPTGSDTQYFGPGTRLTVL.

This clone was counted a single time. The V gene is TRBV18, the J gene TRBJ2-3; no reliable D call. V was trimmed by 4 bases and J by 5 bases, leaving 10 bases between them. Germline loops: CDR1 KGHSH, CDR2 LQKENI. This CDR3 is 13 amino acids long. For the CDR3, the DNA is TGTGCCAGCTCACTCGGACGAGAAGATACGCAGTATTTT. Translating gives CASSLGREDTQYF.

The chain is built from TRBV4-1 and TRBJ2-3; D tentatively fits TRBD1 or TRBD2 (5 bases each). Germline CDR1 reads MGHRA; CDR2 reads YSYEKL. The CDR3 length is 18 residues. Trimming removed 0 bases from V and 7 bases from J, with 23 bases in between. CDR3 in amino acids: CASSQEPSGRPLRNTQYF. CDR3 DNA: TGCGCCAGCAGCCAAGAACCTTCGGGGCGCCCTCTTAGAAATACGCAGTATTTT.

The chain combines TRBV23-1 with TRBJ1-1, with 7 bases matching TRBD1. TRBV23-1 has ORF status, its function being uncertain. V was clipped by 0 bases and J by 10 bases; unmatched bases: 11. The CDR3 runs to 15 residues. CDR3 sequence reads: CASSQSEDLDRAAFF. CDR3 nucleotides: TGCGCCAGCAGTCAATCGGAGGACTTAGACAGGGCAGCTTTCTTT.

This chain links TRBV4-2 with TRBJ2-5; D call uncertain. V was clipped by 1 base and J by 1 base, with 7 bases between them. The V gene's germline CDR1 is LGHNA and CDR2 YNFKEQ. The CDR3 sequence is 14 residues long. CDR3 nucleotide sequence: TGTGCCAGCAGCCAAGTTAGCAGCCAAGAGACCCAGTACTTC. It encodes CASSQVSSQETQYF.

The CDR3 loop reads CASRPGDLNQPQHF. CDR3 nucleotide sequence: TGTGCCAGTAGGCCGGGGGACCTCAATCAGCCCCAGCATTTT. The V call is TRBV19, the J call TRBJ1-5, with a tentative D call TRBD1 (5 bases). Germline V gene lookup returns CDR1 LNHDA and CDR2 SQIVND (reference sequence). Deletions cut 6 bases from V and 3 bases from J, with 12 bases between. This CDR3 region has 14 residues.

The rearrangement joins TRBV6-4 to TRBJ2-1; 12 bases match TRBD2. Germline CDR1 reads MRHNA; CDR2 reads SNTAGT. The CDR3 is 15 residues long. V lost 0 bases to trimming and J lost 6 bases; unmatched junction nucleotides: 0. The CDR3 region is CASSDSTSGSNEQFF. The CDR3 DNA sequence: TGTGCCAGCAGTGACTCGACTAGCGGGAGCAATGAGCAGTTCTTC.

The chain uses TRBV6-6 and TRBJ2-7; D unclear. Germline CDR1 MNHNY, CDR2 SVGAGI (reference sequence). This CDR3 contains 13 residues. The V end was cut by 2 bases, the J end by 6 bases, with 11 bases between. This CDR3 is CASSYPDQPEQYF. The CDR3 bases are TGTGCCAGCAGTTACCCGGACCAGCCCGAGCAGTACTTC.

This chain joins TRBV5-1 and TRBJ1-2; 9 nucleotides match TRBD1. Germline CDR1 is SGHRS and CDR2 is YFSETQ. This CDR3 region has 14 residues. The V and J ends lost 4 bases and 8 bases, in that order; junction bases with no gene match: 9. CDR3 DNA sequence: TGCGCCAGCAGCGCAACACAGGGGGCTCGCGGCTACACCTTC. Encoded protein: CASSATQGARGYTF.

The chain joins TRBV10-3 to TRBJ2-5; no clear D gene. Germline CDR1 and CDR2: ENHRY and SYGVKD. The CDR3 contains 16 residues. The CDR3 nucleotides are TGTGCGACGGGTGGTTTGGCAACAGCCGACCAAGAGACCCAGTACTTC. This translates into CATGGLATADQETQYF.

This clone was counted a single time. This chain links TRBV5-8 with TRBJ1-4; TRBD1 matches at 9 bases. The junction had 9 bases not matched to a gene; V was cut back by 4 bases and J by 8 bases. Germline V lookup: CDR1 SGHTS, CDR2 YDEGEE. The CDR3 has 15 amino acids. The DNA for the CDR3 is TGTGCCAGCAGCCTCGGGACAGGGTTAGTGGAAAAACTGTTTTTT. Its protein product is CASSLGTGLVEKLFF. The full variable domain, completed using reference TRBV5-8 and TRBJ1-4, is EAGVTQSPTHLIKTRGQQATLRCSPISGHTSVYWYQQALGLGLQFLLWYDEGEERNRGNFPPRFSGRQFPNYSSELNVNALELEDSALYLCASSLGTGLVEKLFFGSGTQLSVL.

This clone was observed a handful of times. The chain links TRBV2 to TRBJ1-2; maybe TRBD1 (6 bases). The CDR3 totals 12 residues. Per the germline V gene, CDR1 is SNHLY and CDR2 is FYNNEI. With 8 bases removed from V and 7 bases from J, the gap between germline ends came to 14 bases. CDR3 sequence reads: CASLQGDGGYTF. The CDR3 nucleotides are TGTGCCAGCTTACAGGGCGATGGTGGCTACACCTTC.

The rearrangement joins TRBV11-3 to TRBJ2-2; TRBD1 matches 7 bases. V was pared by 1 base and J by 2 bases, with 4 bases of the junction left unmatched. There are 16 residues in the CDR3. Germline CDR1 and CDR2: SGHNT and YENEEA. CDR3: CASSLGGTVNTGELFF. CDR3 bases: TGTGCCAGCAGCTTAGGAGGGACAGTTAACACCGGGGAGCTGTTTTTT.

This chain uses TRBV30 with TRBJ1-6; D is unclear. This CDR3 region has 14 residues. CDR1 is GTSNPN, CDR2 SVGIG, per germline (reference sequence). V was trimmed by 2 bases and J by 14 bases, leaving 19 bases between them. CDR3 residues: CAWSSGGSGISLHF. The CDR3 DNA reads TGTGCCTGGAGTTCAGGAGGGTCCGGGATATCCCTCCACTTT. Full variable domain (rest looked up from reference TRBV30 and TRBJ1-6): SQTIHQWPATLVQPVGSPLSLECTVEGTSNPNLYWYRQAAGRGLQLLFYSVGIGQISSEVPQNLSASRPQDRQFILSSKKLLLSDSGFYLCAWSSGGSGISLHFGNGTRLTVT.

V usage is TRBV15 and J usage is TRBJ2-4, with no clear D. Between the trimmed V and J ends, which lost 7 bases and 0 bases, there was a span of 7 bases. Germline V gene data show CDR1 as LNHNV and CDR2 as YYDKDF (reference sequence). The CDR3 is 13 amino acids. As DNA, the CDR3 is TGTGCCACCATGGGGATAGCCAAAAACATTCAGTACTTC. It specifies CATMGIAKNIQYF.

J is TRBJ2-3 and V is TRBV4-1; possibly TRBD2 for D (6 bases). Trimming left V 4 bases short and J 1 base short, with 18 bases between. The CDR3 sequence is 17 residues long. Germline V gives CDR1 MGHRA, CDR2 YSYEKL. This CDR3 reads CASSPLRREVGTDTQYF. In DNA form, the CDR3 reads TGCGCCAGCAGCCCCCTCCGGCGGGAAGTCGGCACAGATACGCAGTATTTT.

The V and J genes are TRBV27 and TRBJ2-1; possible D gene TRBD2, 5 bases. Trimming pared 3 bases from V and 6 bases from J, leaving 9 bases between. The CDR3 runs 13 residues. CDR1 and CDR2 (germline): MNHEY, SMNVEV (reference sequence). CDR3 nucleotides: TGTGCCAGCAGTTTCTCCGGAGGCAATGAGCAGTTCTTC. It codes for CASSFSGGNEQFF.

This clone was found a few times. The rearrangement joins TRBV4-1 to TRBJ2-7, with 7 bases aligning to TRBD1. The CDR3 is 15 residues long. Germline V gene sequence: CDR1 MGHRA, CDR2 YSYEKL. V was pared by 1 base and J by 2 bases, with 5 bases of the junction left unmatched. The CDR3 region is CASSQVGTATYEQYF. The DNA for the CDR3 is TGCGCCAGCAGCCAAGTGGGGACAGCAACCTACGAGCAGTACTTC.

The V and J genes are TRBV27 and TRBJ1-1, with TRBD1 matching over 8 bases. Trimming cost V 3 bases and J 3 bases; bases outside gene matches: 12. Germline CDR1 MNHEY, CDR2 SMNVEV (reference sequence). The CDR3 spans 17 residues. The CDR3 is CASSFRPRGRLDTEAFF. Written as DNA, the CDR3 is TGTGCCAGCAGTTTCCGCCCCAGGGGGCGCCTTGACACTGAAGCTTTCTTT.

J is TRBJ2-1 and V is TRBV4-1, with 10 bases matching TRBD2. The V gene's germline CDR1 is MGHRA and CDR2 YSYEKL. J was trimmed by 7 bases and V by 6 bases; bases with no gene match: 6. The CDR3 runs 14 residues. The CDR3 loop reads CASRKAGGPNEQFF. The CDR3 DNA sequence: TGCGCCAGCAGAAAAGCGGGAGGGCCGAATGAGCAGTTCTTC.

The chain recombines TRBV27 with TRBJ1-4; TRBD1 matches at 9 bases. Germline trimming cut 6 bases from V and 10 bases from J; bases unmatched to any gene: 6. CDR1 and CDR2 (germline): MNHEY, SMNVEV (reference sequence). This CDR3 comprises 13 residues. CDR3 DNA: TGTGCCAGCAGGCCGGGACAGGGTGGAAAACTGTTTTTT. Translated: CASRPGQGGKLFF. The full variable domain, completed using reference TRBV27 and TRBJ1-4, is EAQVTQNPRYLITVTGKKLTVTCSQNMNHEYMSWYRQDPGLGLRQIYYSMNVEVTDKGDVPEGYKVSRKEKRNFPLILESPSPNQTSLYFCASRPGQGGKLFFGSGTQLSVL.

This clone is medium-sized within its sample. The chain joins TRBV23-1 to TRBJ1-1; TRBD1 might be the D (5 bases). TRBV23-1 is assigned to the ORF class and has an uncertain function. The CDR3 covers 17 residues. Trimming pared 0 bases from V and 0 bases from J, leaving 14 bases between. The CDR3 DNA reads as TGCGCCAGCAGTCAATCCTTGAGGGAGGGGCTGAACACTGAAGCTTTCTTT. It translates to CASSQSLREGLNTEAFF.

J is TRBJ1-5 and V is TRBV19; D is uncertain. The germline V gene has CDR1 LNHDA and CDR2 SQIVND (reference sequence). The V and J ends lost 3 bases and 3 bases respectively, with 3 bases between them. The CDR3 runs to 12 residues. CDR3 sequence (DNA): TGTGCCAGTAGTATGCCCAATCAGCCCCAGCATTTT. It specifies CASSMPNQPQHF.

The chain carries TRBV6-5 and TRBJ1-1; D possibly corresponds to TRBD1 (6 bases). The CDR3 loop spans 15 amino acids. Germline V gene data show CDR1 as MNHEY and CDR2 as SVGAGI. Trimming removed 2 bases at V and 6 bases at J, with 16 bases between. Here the CDR3 reads CASSYKAGEGAEAFF. The CDR3 bases are TGTGCCAGCAGTTACAAGGCAGGGGAAGGTGCTGAAGCTTTCTTT.